The 7 T cell receptor beta chains in this list originate from one sample, sequenced in a study of glioma-infiltrating T cells. Amplification of TCR alpha and beta CDR3 regions from RNA used iRepertoire nested multiplex PCR. TCRdb re-derived calls from the multiplex PCR reads in MiXCR, one entry per CDR3 protein. Here the sample spans roughly 100,000 distinct CDR3 sequences, about 30% being singletons. Source material: glioma tissue, nonneoplastic brain tissue, or PBMCs (not recorded which). All receptors derive from a human donor with low-grade glioma or glioblastoma, undergoing nonglioma brain surgery, or in good health (not recorded which).

The chain uses TRBV10-3 and TRBJ1-2; possibly TRBD1 for D (6 bases). Germline values: CDR1 ENHRY, CDR2 SYGVKD. The CDR3 consists of 15 residues. V was trimmed by 2 bases and J by 7 bases, leaving 17 bases between them. The CDR3 region has the DNA TGTGCCATCAGTGAGCCGGGGGGCGGGGAGCTTGGCTACACCTTC. Translated: CAISEPGGGELGYTF.

This clonotype showed up just a few times. The V call is TRBV7-3, the J call TRBJ2-3, with 7 bases that match TRBD1. V gave up 1 base and J gave up 1 base; unmatched junction bases: 8. CDR1 SGHTA and CDR2 FQGTGA come from the germline V gene. This CDR3 has 17 amino acids. The CDR3 sequence: CASSLMGSGQGTDTQYF. The CDR3 coding sequence is TGTGCCAGCAGCTTAATGGGGAGCGGACAGGGCACAGATACGCAGTATTTT.

As regards this clonotype: A much larger clone differs by one base, so this may be a read error. The V gene is TRBV6-1, the J gene TRBJ2-2; 7 bases are shared with TRBD2. The CDR3 sequence is 16 residues long. CDR1 is MNHNS, CDR2 SASEGT, per germline. The trim removed 5 bases at V and 7 bases at J, leaving 13 bases unmatched. DNA of the CDR3: TGTGCCAGCAGTTGGGCTAGCGGAAGGTACATCGGGGAGCTGTTTTTT. It is translated as CASSWASGRYIGELFF.

On this clonotype itself: A much larger clone lies a single base off, so this may be a read error. The chain recombines TRBV4-1 with TRBJ2-5; 7 bases are a match to TRBD1. The CDR3 is made up of 14 amino acids. Germline V CDR1 and CDR2: MGHRA, YSYEKL. J lost 2 bases, V lost 8 bases, and 8 bases had no gene match. The CDR3 region has the DNA TGCGCCAGCGGCCTGGGACAGACACAAGAGACCCAGTACTTC. Its protein product is CASGLGQTQETQYF.

This clonotype was recorded at least ten times. The chain uses TRBV15 and TRBJ2-1, with 8 nucleotides matching TRBD2. The CDR3 spans 17 residues. Germline CDR1 and CDR2: LNHNV and YYDKDF (reference sequence). V shed 1 base, J shed 0 bases, and the junction held 5 bases outside the gene matches. The DNA for the CDR3 is TGTGCCACCAGCAGAGGACTAGCGCGGAGCTCCTACAATGAGCAGTTCTTC. Translating it yields CATSRGLARSSYNEQFF.

The chain recombines TRBV3-1 with TRBJ2-6, with D tentatively TRBD1 or TRBD2 (5 bases each). The CDR3 contains 14 residues. From germline, CDR1 is LGHDT and CDR2 YNNKEL (reference sequence). V dropped 6 bases and J dropped 1 base, with 7 bases sitting between them. CDR3 amino acids: CASRWGSGANVLTF. CDR3 nucleotide sequence: TGTGCCAGCAGATGGGGGTCTGGGGCCAACGTCCTGACTTTC.

The CDR3: CASSLASRETQYF. Here the CDR3 DNA reads TGTGCCAGCAGTTTAGCCTCGAGGGAGACCCAGTACTTC. The chain joins TRBV12-3 or TRBV12-4 to TRBJ2-5; D gene ambiguous. The V gene lost 0 bases and the J gene lost 5 bases, with 7 bases spanning the gap. CDR3 length equals 13 residues.